Presented here are 17 T cell receptor beta chains from one specimen sequenced in a study of radiotherapy plus CTLA-4 blockade in lung cancer. TCRdb's copy holds only in-frame clones and misses some; the assay was immunoSEQ multiplex PCR. Seen here are 35,000 to 50,000 clones, roughly 64% observed once, and the top ten hold roughly a quarter. The material was peripheral blood, obtained from a patient treated with radiotherapy plus ipilimumab. The origin of the receptors is a human donor with non-small cell lung cancer who had a partial response to radiotherapy plus ipilimumab.

This clone has a count of ten or more. The V and J genes are TRBV18 and TRBJ2-2; D perhaps matches TRBD2 (6 bases). V was clipped by 1 base and J by 5 bases, with 14 bases between them. Looked up from germline, CDR1 is KGHSH and CDR2 is LQKENI. The CDR3 has 16 amino acids. The CDR3 sequence: CASSPRGLTLTGELFF. The CDR3 DNA sequence: TGTGCCAGCTCACCACGGGGACTTACTTTGACCGGGGAGCTGTTTTTT.

There are a few counts of this clone. This chain joins TRBV25-1 and TRBJ2-5; 8 bases line up with TRBD2. This CDR3 has 13 residues. The V and J ends lost 4 bases and 5 bases, in that order; junction bases with no gene match: 3. Germline CDR1 reads MGHDK; CDR2 reads SYGVNS. CDR3 DNA sequence: TGTGCCAGCAGTGTAGCGGGATTTGAGACCCAGTACTTC. This codes for CASSVAGFETQYF.

The CDR3 region is CASSQAPGLAGVGNTQYF. Here the CDR3 DNA reads TGCGCCAGCAGCCAGGCACCGGGACTAGCGGGAGTAGGGAATACGCAGTATTTT. J is TRBJ2-3 and V is TRBV4-1; 14 positions agree with TRBD2. V gave up 3 bases and J gave up 7 bases; unmatched junction bases: 12. Germline V gene lookup returns CDR1 MGHRA and CDR2 YSYEKL. CDR3 length: 18 amino acids.

This rearrangement joins TRBV2 to TRBJ2-1, with D possibly being TRBD2 (6 bases). This CDR3 comprises 15 residues. Germline V CDR1 and CDR2: SNHLY, FYNNEI. V lost 6 bases to trimming and J lost 6 bases, with 18 bases between them. The chain's CDR3 is CASSPMPGTRNEQFF. CDR3 sequence (DNA): TGTGCCAGCAGCCCAATGCCCGGGACTCGCAATGAGCAGTTCTTC.

J is TRBJ2-5 and V is TRBV4-3; D might be TRBD1 (5 bases). Trimming removed 5 bases at V and 2 bases at J, with 12 bases between. Germline V lookup: CDR1 LGHNA, CDR2 YSLEER. The CDR3 extends over 14 amino acids. The CDR3 sequence is CASSAPGSQETQYF. Written as DNA, the CDR3 is TGCGCCAGCAGCGCCCCAGGGTCACAAGAGACCCAGTACTTC.

The chain has TRBV14 and TRBJ1-1; 7 bases map to TRBD1. The V and J ends lost 1 base and 1 base, in that order; junction bases with no gene match: 9. The CDR3 loop spans 17 amino acids. The germline V gene encodes CDR1 SGHDN and CDR2 FVKESK. DNA for the CDR3: TGTGCCAGCAGCCAAGTATCAGTTGGGGACAGGAACACTGAAGCTTTCTTT. This codes for CASSQVSVGDRNTEAFF.

The V call is TRBV5-1, the J call TRBJ2-1; tentative D call: TRBD2 (6 bases). Germline CDR1 is SGHRS and CDR2 is YFSETQ. V lost 0 bases and J 0 bases, leaving 13 bases between the germline ends. There are 17 residues in the CDR3. In nucleotides, the CDR3 is TGCGCCAGCAGCTTGGTCCGGGAGTCGAACTCCTACAATGAGCAGTTCTTC. Its translation: CASSLVRESNSYNEQFF.

This chain connects TRBV7-6 to TRBJ1-2; D is unclear. Germline CDR1 is SGHVS and CDR2 is FNYEAQ. The CDR3 spans 14 residues. The V and J ends lost 2 bases and 4 bases respectively, with 11 bases between them. The DNA for the CDR3 is TGTGCCAGCAGCTTACAAGCAGGAGGCTATGGCTACACCTTC. Translation: CASSLQAGGYGYTF.

The rearrangement uses TRBV6-1 and TRBJ2-1, with TRBD2 identical over 14 bases. The CDR3 has 18 amino acids. V gave up 1 base and J gave up 8 bases; unmatched junction bases: 10. Germline lookup yields CDR1 MNHNS and CDR2 SASEGT. The CDR3 here is CASSEVLPTSGRVDEQFF. Here the CDR3 DNA reads TGTGCCAGCAGTGAAGTCCTTCCGACTAGCGGGAGGGTGGATGAGCAGTTCTTC.

Only a few counts were recorded for this clone. The chain carries TRBV2 and TRBJ1-1; D not resolved. This CDR3 contains 14 residues. Germline CDR1 and CDR2: SNHLY and FYNNEI. V shed 8 bases and J shed 1 base, with 14 bases lying between them. The CDR3 region is CASPKTAGNTEAFF. The CDR3 coding sequence is TGTGCCAGCCCGAAGACGGCAGGGAACACTGAAGCTTTCTTT.

The table lists this clone with a few counts. The V and J genes are TRBV10-1 and TRBJ2-7; 8 bases align to TRBD2. CDR1 is WNHNN and CDR2 is SYGVQD in the germline V gene (reference sequence). This CDR3 is 15 amino acids long. The trim removed 6 bases at V and 4 bases at J, leaving 11 bases unmatched. The DNA of the CDR3 is TGCGCCAGCAGAGGTATAGCGGGACCCGATTACGAGCAGTACTTC. It codes for CASRGIAGPDYEQYF.

This chain uses TRBV7-8 with TRBJ2-1; 7 bases line up with TRBD1. Germline V CDR1 and CDR2: SGHVS, FQNEAQ. With V trimmed by 2 bases and J by 7 bases, 2 bases remained unmatched. This CDR3 has 13 amino acids. In DNA, the CDR3 is TGTGCCAGCAGCTTATTCAGGGGGAATGAGCAGTTCTTC. Its protein product is CASSLFRGNEQFF.

This clone was counted between two and nine times. The chain is built from TRBV29-1 and TRBJ2-2, with D maybe TRBD1 (5 bases). The CDR3 contains 12 residues. Germline CDR1 reads SQVTM; CDR2 reads ANQGSEA. Trimming took off 3 bases at V and 7 bases at J, with 9 bases between the two ends. The CDR3 is CSVDRGGGELFF. The CDR3 DNA is TGCAGCGTTGATAGGGGCGGCGGGGAGCTGTTTTTT.

The chain couples TRBV6-5 to TRBJ2-7; 7 nucleotides align to TRBD1. Trimming at V came to 0 bases and at J to 12 bases, leaving 8 bases not matched to a gene. This CDR3 spans 13 amino acids. Germline V CDR1 and CDR2: MNHEY, SVGAGI. Here the CDR3 reads CASSYSPRQGLYF. In DNA, the CDR3 is TGTGCCAGCAGTTACTCCCCGAGACAGGGCTTGTACTTC.

The chain couples TRBV30 to TRBJ2-3; 8 nucleotides agree with TRBD2. Germline-derived CDR1 and CDR2 are GTSNPN and SVGIG (reference sequence). The CDR3 covers 13 residues. The V segment lost 4 bases and the J segment 1 base; nucleotides outside the gene matches: 1. Written as DNA, the CDR3 is TGTGCCTGGAAACTAGCGGGCACAGATACGCAGTATTTT. It codes for CAWKLAGTDTQYF.

In this sample, this clone turned up a few times. This chain connects TRBV2 to TRBJ1-2, with D possibly matching TRBD1 (5 bases). This CDR3 contains 13 residues. The germline V and J ends were trimmed by 7 bases and 2 bases, with 11 bases remaining between them. Germline values: CDR1 SNHLY, CDR2 FYNNEI. CDR3 amino acids: CASKGRDNYGYTF. CDR3 bases: TGTGCCAGCAAGGGGAGGGACAACTATGGCTACACCTTC.

The table lists this clone with a few counts. The chain employs TRBV2 and TRBJ2-1; 13 nucleotides line up with TRBD2. With V trimmed by 4 bases and J by 7 bases, 4 bases remained unmatched. CDR3 length equals 15 residues. Germline V gene data show CDR1 as SNHLY and CDR2 as FYNNEI. CDR3: CASSGTSGGANEQFF. Written as DNA, the CDR3 is TGTGCCAGCAGTGGAACTAGCGGGGGGGCAAATGAGCAGTTCTTC.